This TCR beta chain was sequenced in a study of T-cell memory formation after mild COVID-19. Background on the study: TCR clusters showed largely donor specificity.

TCRdb analysed the 5' RACE reads with MiXCR anew, one entry per CDR3 protein. Of around 430,000 distinct CDR3 sequences listed, around a sixth are singletons. This clonotype was seen once. Its antigen remains unknown. Since no conserved phenylalanine or tryptophan closes the CDR3, a read error is the likely cause. Because the CDR3's place on the DNA is in doubt, the DNA is left out and the CDR3 is given as listed by TCRdb. Study observations and caveats: Pre-infection memory showed some responding clones, and this suggested that cross-reactive memory joined. Later expanders leaned CD4+, whereas clones that contracted between day 15 and 85 were balanced CD4/CD8.

Germline V gives CDR1 MNHEY, CDR2 SVGEGT. The CDR3 totals 14 residues, both ends included. The sample was PBMCs or a T cell subset sorted from them (not recorded which). This chain links TRBV6-2 or TRBV6-3 with TRBJ2-1; the D call of TRBD2 is as the table states it, not checked on the DNA. The clonotype originates from a man aged 18 to 29 who had mild COVID-19 (a few samples of this study predate the infection). Cell type and time point are not known. The CDR3 loop reads CASNEGLAGGLAFL.